This T cell receptor beta chain was identified during a study of CD8 T cells in Susac syndrome. At the level of the study: At the time their blood was drawn, patients with Susac syndrome were either therapy-naive, on corticosteroids (with some of them also receiving intravenous immunoglobulin), or on intravenous immunoglobulin alone.

The CDR3 covers 18 residues. V shed 0 bases, J shed 2 bases, and the junction held 5 bases outside the gene matches. CDR1 and CDR2 from the germline V gene are DFQATT and SNEGSKA (reference sequence). After extraction with the RNeasy kit, roughly 0.5 to 1 ug of the RNA was reverse transcribed using random hexamers. A multiplex approach, immunoSEQ multiplex PCR, amplified TCR beta CDR3 across 54 Vbeta and 13 Jbeta. MiXCR, applied by TCRdb to the immunoSEQ multiplex PCR reads, yields one record per CDR3 protein. Among about 130,000 distinct CDR3 sequences listed, over 85% were seen once. The rearrangement links TRBV20-1 to TRBJ2-1; 15 bases fit TRBD2. The sequence derives from a human donor with Susac syndrome. Sequencing used CD8+ T cells from PBMCs. This CDR3 reads CSARDGGLAGGAYNEQFF. The CDR3 nucleotides read TGCAGTGCTAGAGACGGGGGACTAGCGGGAGGAGCCTACAATGAGCAGTTCTTC.